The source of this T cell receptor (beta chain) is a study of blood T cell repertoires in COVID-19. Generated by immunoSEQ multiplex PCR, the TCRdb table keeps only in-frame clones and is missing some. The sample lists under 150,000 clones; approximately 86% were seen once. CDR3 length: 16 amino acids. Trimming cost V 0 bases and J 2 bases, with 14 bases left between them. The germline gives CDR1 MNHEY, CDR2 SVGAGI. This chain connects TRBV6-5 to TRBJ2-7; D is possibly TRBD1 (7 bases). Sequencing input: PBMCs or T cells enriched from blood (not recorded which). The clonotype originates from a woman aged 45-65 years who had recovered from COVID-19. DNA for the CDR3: TGTGCCAGCAGTTACTCCGGAGGGACAGAGACCTACGAGCAGTACTTC. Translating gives CASSYSGGTETYEQYF.